A single T cell receptor beta chain is shown here with its context. Its antigen is undetermined. This record belongs to a study of cytomegalovirus exposure and HLA in healthy donors. Study-wide background: HLA-typed donors were the source of roughly 80 million unique TCRs held in an early data release. Among the roughly 400 genotyped donors, about 81% were placed in the Caucasian-associated ancestry cluster.

Regarding the study as a whole: Reportedly, HLA-A and HLA-B alleles of most subjects were accurately predicted from TCR beta. When the data were analyzed later, several of the most significant clusters appeared to be linked to common viral pathogens.

In the PCR, 60 Vbeta and 13 Jbeta primers were used. TCRdb's table, derived via immunoSEQ multiplex PCR, lists solely in-frame clones and lacks some. The profile shows about 90,000 clones, around 90% of them singletons. V was clipped by 5 bases and J by 2 bases, with 10 bases between them. Germline lookup yields CDR1 KGHSH and CDR2 LQKENI. The CDR3 totals 15 residues. The source of this sequence is a man aged 18-30 years in good health and CMV-seronegative. Material for sequencing was PBMCs. The chain recombines TRBV18 with TRBJ1-6; unclear D gene. CDR3 region: CASSELPTYNSPLHF. CDR3 nucleotides: TGTGCCAGCTCAGAGCTGCCAACCTATAATTCACCCCTCCACTTT.